What follows is one TCR beta chain and its context. The clone's antigen remains unknown. Base qualities are not provided; no much larger clone lies one nucleotide away. In Seattle, one collaborating source enrolled patients while the infection was active and tracked those patients longitudinally over the course of disease. Each collaborating institution followed its own protocols to collect whole blood in K2EDTA tubes. For TCRbeta analysis, collaborators shipped samples as frozen whole blood, isolated PBMCs, or DNA extracted from either of those sample types. The immunoSEQ Assay, a bias-controlled multiplex PCR, was used to amplify TCRbeta CDR3 regions from genomic DNA. The authors processed their data as follows. The number of nucleated cells in each sample was estimated by amplification of reference gene primers within the assay. Sequence reads were collapsed and filtered to measure the absolute abundance of every unique TCRbeta CDR3 rearrangement. For each sample, productive Simpson clonality was calculated as the square root of Simpson's diversity index across productive rearrangements. TCRdb limited this immuneACCESS table to in-frame rearrangements with V and J called. A share of clones is missing; checked studies link under half to unresolved V genes, and the rest is unexplained. V and J calls and clone size are given by that table; D and trimming were obtained from the DNA. The sample table shows some 270,000 clones, and approximately 84% are seen once. Jointly, the top ten make up approximately 15% of the sample.

These data originate in a study of blood T cell repertoires in COVID-19 (dated by TCRdb to 2019 to 2021). Study-wide context: Samples covering the acute and convalescent phases of COVID-19 were provided by collaborators in the United States, Italy and Spain. The material from the prospective study consisted of cDNA or gDNA derived from T cells, B-cell-depleted T cells, or PBMCs. Deeply sampled blood TCRbeta repertoires from subjects exposed to, actively infected with, or recovered from COVID-19 were included in the dataset. The repertoires were made available in a free public database intended to serve as a resource for research on the immune response to SARS-CoV-2. Samples were obtained from the ongoing ImmuneRACE study (first 160 participants) and from 950 to 1,500 subjects provided by 6 global collaborators. A de-identified subject ID, COVID-19 status, age in years and sex were almost always included in the sample metadata. HLA class I and class II types, where available, came from metadata supplied by the sample provider rather than from assay-based typing. What the research found in general, with its limitations: How much clinical and demographic metadata was included differed by source and by participant, and the metadata was provided uncurated.

From V the trimming removes 3 bases and from J it removes 13 bases, while the gene matches leave 7 bases of the junction unaccounted for. From a lookup of the germline V gene (reference sequence), CDR1 and CDR2 are GTSNPN and SVGIG. From the cysteine up to the phenylalanine, the CDR3 has a length of 13 residues. Only the CDR3 DNA stays, 39 bases, in frame from base 1. This clonotype was obtained from a person aged 65 to 85 with COVID-19, enrolled during active disease. Input material: peripheral blood. This chain joins TRBV30 to TRBJ1-6, with 9 bases in between that match TRBD1. The DNA reads TGTGCCTGGAGCGCCGGGACAGGGCCCCCCCTCCACTTT. This is translated as CAWSAGTGPPLHF.